The sequence of this T cell receptor (beta chain) was determined in a study of identical twins. Study findings and constraints: In drawing conclusions, the study used cross-sectional statistical analysis and did not follow the same donors.

This clonotype appeared a few times. Antigen unknown. TCRdb fed the 5' RACE reads into MiXCR, producing one record per CDR3 protein. This table has over 550,000 distinct CDR3 sequences, roughly 7.2% appearing once. CDR3 length equals 12 residues. V gave up 6 bases and J gave up 4 bases; unmatched junction bases: 2. Germline V gives CDR1 SQVTM, CDR2 ANQGSEA. This sample also belongs to another study, concerning yellow fever vaccine responses in identical twins.

The clonotype comes from a woman between 18 and 29 years old in good health. This chain joins TRBV29-1 and TRBJ1-1, with 10 bases identical to TRBD1. The material sequenced was PBMCs. The CDR3: CSVTGGGTEAFF. As DNA, the CDR3 is TGCAGCGTGACAGGGGGCGGCACTGAAGCTTTCTTT.